Each of the 24 T cell receptor beta chains below was sequenced from the same sample in a study of Tregs in tolerant kidney transplant recipients. Some clones are missing from TCRdb's copy, which holds only in-frame ones; the method was immunoSEQ multiplex PCR. The table has some 110,000 clones, 92% seen once; the top ten hold approximately 0.62%. The sequencing input was CD4+ T cells from blood. These receptors all stem from a human donor in good health.

V is TRBV7-9 and J is TRBJ2-7; 7 bases agree with TRBD1. V trimming: 1 base; J trimming: 5 bases; junction bases outside the gene matches: 2. The CDR3 loop spans 13 amino acids. CDR1 and CDR2 from the germline V gene are SEHNR and FQNEAQ (reference sequence). In DNA form, the CDR3 reads TGTGCCAGCAGCTTAGACAGGGGAAACGAGCAGTACTTC. It yields the protein CASSLDRGNEQYF.

The rearrangement joins TRBV5-1 to TRBJ2-2; TRBD1 matches 9 bases. The CDR3 spans 17 residues. After removal of 0 bases from V and 3 bases from J, the junction contained 6 bases not matched to a gene. Germline V gene data show CDR1 as SGHRS and CDR2 as YFSETQ. The DNA of the CDR3 is TGCGCCAGCAGCTTGGCCGACAGGGGGTCGGACACCGGGGAGCTGTTTTTT. As protein: CASSLADRGSDTGELFF.

The chain couples TRBV19 to TRBJ1-2, with 8 bases that match TRBD1. The germline gives CDR1 LNHDA, CDR2 SQIVND (reference sequence). V shed 7 bases, J shed 4 bases, and the junction held 5 bases outside the gene matches. This CDR3 spans 13 amino acids. The CDR3 bases are TGTGCCAGTACCCCAGGGGGCGCCTATGGCTACACCTTC. Amino acid sequence: CASTPGGAYGYTF.

CDR3: CASSLGQSTDTQYF. Written as DNA, the CDR3 is TGCGCCAGCAGCTTGGGACAGAGCACAGATACGCAGTATTTT. This sequence joins TRBV5-1 and TRBJ2-3; TRBD1 might be the D (5 bases). This CDR3 contains 14 residues. Germline V CDR1 and CDR2: SGHRS, YFSETQ. Trimming pared 0 bases from V and 0 bases from J, leaving 5 bases between. Variable domain in full (rest from reference TRBV5-1 and TRBJ2-3): KAGVTQTPRYLIKTRGQQVTLSCSPISGHRSVSWYQQTPGQGLQFLFEYFSETQRNKGNFPGRFSGRQFSNSRSEMNVSTLELGDSALYLCASSLGQSTDTQYFGPGTRLTVL.

The rearrangement links TRBV29-1 to TRBJ2-3; perhaps D is TRBD1 or TRBD2 (5 bases each). Trimming left V 3 bases short and J 1 base short, with 5 bases between. Germline CDR1 SQVTM, CDR2 ANQGSEA. There are 12 residues in the CDR3. CDR3 DNA sequence: TGCAGCGTTGAGGGGGGCACAGATACGCAGTATTTT. Residues: CSVEGGTDTQYF.

The table lists this clone with a count of one. For the CDR3, the DNA is TGTGCCAGCAGTCCCCCCGGGGGACGGCGCTCACCCCTCCACTTT. It yields the protein CASSPPGGRRSPLHF. The chain is built from TRBV6-5 and TRBJ1-6; D is possibly TRBD1 (5 bases). CDR1 is MNHEY and CDR2 is SVGAGI in the germline V gene. There are 15 residues in the CDR3. V was trimmed by 5 bases and J by 10 bases, leaving 18 bases between them.

The chain recombines TRBV2 with TRBJ1-1, with 8 bases fitting TRBD1. The junction had 6 bases not matched to a gene; V was cut back by 5 bases and J by 7 bases. This CDR3 has 13 residues. Germline V gene lookup returns CDR1 SNHLY and CDR2 FYNNEI. As DNA, the CDR3 is TGTGCCAGCAGTCGACAGGGGTCGGGTGAAGCTTTCTTT. It yields the protein CASSRQGSGEAFF.

The chain couples TRBV7-9 to TRBJ1-3; no firm D call. CDR3 size: 14 residues. The V and J ends lost 3 bases and 1 base respectively, with 7 bases between them. In germline, CDR1 is SEHNR, CDR2 FQNEAQ (reference sequence). This CDR3 reads CASSFSGSGNTIYF. In DNA, the CDR3 is TGTGCCAGCAGCTTCTCGGGGTCTGGAAACACCATATATTTT.

The V gene is TRBV5-4, the J gene TRBJ2-7, with D possibly TRBD2 on 6 matching bases. V was trimmed by 4 bases and J by 0 bases, leaving 14 bases between them. The CDR3 contains 15 residues. Germline V gene sequence: CDR1 SGHNT, CDR2 YYREEE (reference sequence). CDR3 amino acids: CASSLPIADSYEQYF. The CDR3 nucleotides read TGTGCCAGCAGCCTACCGATAGCGGACTCCTACGAGCAGTACTTC. The full variable domain, rest sourced from reference TRBV5-4 and TRBJ2-7, is ETGVTQSPTHLIKTRGQQVTLRCSSQSGHNTVSWYQQALGQGPQFIFQYYREEENGRGNFPPRFSGLQFPNYSSELNVNALELDDSALYLCASSLPIADSYEQYFGPGTRLTVT.

V is TRBV5-1 and J is TRBJ1-5, with unresolved D. CDR1 SGHRS and CDR2 YFSETQ come from the germline V gene. The germline V and J ends were trimmed by 1 base and 6 bases, with 8 bases remaining between them. The CDR3 totals 13 residues. The CDR3 bases are TGCGCCAGCAGCTTGATGGCCGGTCAGCCCCAGCATTTT. Its protein product is CASSLMAGQPQHF.

This chain links TRBV6-5 with TRBJ1-4; 9 bases line up with TRBD1. Germline V gene sequence: CDR1 MNHEY, CDR2 SVGAGI. CDR3 length: 16 residues. The V gene end was trimmed by 2 bases and the J gene end by 7 bases; junction bases not matched to a gene: 8. The CDR3, as DNA: TGTGCCAGCAGTTACCGATACGGACAGGGGACTGAAAAACTGTTTTTT. This translates into CASSYRYGQGTEKLFF.

The chain carries TRBV9 and TRBJ2-2; TRBD1 matches at 7 bases. CDR1 SGDLS and CDR2 YYNGEE come from the germline V gene. V shed 0 bases, J shed 5 bases, and the junction held 4 bases outside the gene matches. There are 15 residues in the CDR3. CDR3 nucleotide sequence: TGTGCCAGCAGCGTAGTAACGGGACAGACCGGGGAGCTGTTTTTT. It is translated as CASSVVTGQTGELFF.

As to this clone: Other DNA sequences in the sample encode the same CDR3. The rearrangement joins TRBV7-8 to TRBJ1-6; D remains unclear. The CDR3 is made up of 14 amino acids. With 5 bases removed from V and 0 bases from J, the gap between germline ends came to 5 bases. The germline gives CDR1 SGHVS, CDR2 FQNEAQ. The CDR3 coding sequence is TGTGCCAGCAGCCGGGGCTCCTATAATTCACCCCTCCACTTT. Protein sequence: CASSRGSYNSPLHF.

This clone showed up just once. The rearrangement uses TRBV5-6 and TRBJ1-1; TRBD1 might be the D (5 bases). The CDR3 covers 16 residues. V lost 4 bases and J lost 2, with 18 bases in between. From germline, CDR1 is SGHDT and CDR2 YYEEEE. CDR3 loop: CASSIIQGRGNTEAFF. The CDR3, as DNA: TGTGCCAGCAGCATCATCCAGGGAAGGGGTAACACTGAAGCTTTCTTT.

Turning to this clone: A junction boundary mismatches the germline segment, possibly from a read error. The chain carries TRBV5-4 and TRBJ1-2; D remains ambiguous. The CDR3 length is 15 residues. The germline V gene encodes CDR1 SGHNT and CDR2 YYREEE (reference sequence). CDR3 amino acids: CASSAKDGLGYDYTF. The CDR3 bases are TGTGCCAGCAGCGCAAAGGACGGGCTGGGCTATGACTACACCTTC.

The chain carries TRBV11-3 and TRBJ2-1; 8 nucleotides match TRBD1. This CDR3 contains 16 residues. V lost 5 bases to trimming and J lost 6 bases; unmatched junction nucleotides: 12. The germline gives CDR1 SGHNT, CDR2 YENEEA. As DNA, the CDR3 is TGTGCCAGCAGCCTGCGCGGACAGGGACTCGGCAATGAGCAGTTCTTC. Translating it yields CASSLRGQGLGNEQFF.

The V call is TRBV7-8, the J call TRBJ2-2, with D unclear. The CDR3 has 18 amino acids. Trimming removed 1 base at V and 5 bases at J, with 20 bases between. Germline-derived CDR1 and CDR2 are SGHVS and FQNEAQ. The DNA of the CDR3 is TGTGCCAGCAGCTTAGAATATTTTGGGCTCCTAAGGACCGGGGAGCTGTTTTTT. This encodes CASSLEYFGLLRTGELFF.

Points on this clone: One junction end does not reproduce the germline sequence, and a read error may be involved. CDR3: CASGLAETQYF. The CDR3 DNA follows: TGTGCCAGCGGCTTAGCAGAAACGCAGTATTTT. The chain links TRBV2 to TRBJ2-3, with D unresolved. The CDR3 runs to 11 residues. Germline CDR1 and CDR2: SNHLY and FYNNEI.

This chain links TRBV19 with TRBJ2-5; D is perhaps TRBD1 or TRBD2 (5 bases each). This CDR3 contains 15 residues. Germline loops: CDR1 LNHDA, CDR2 SQIVND (reference sequence). V was clipped by 0 bases and J by 5 bases, with 13 bases between them. For the CDR3, the DNA is TGTGCCAGTAGTATAGAGGGACGGCGAACGGAGACCCAGTACTTC. Translated, it gives CASSIEGRRTETQYF.

This rearrangement joins TRBV7-9 to TRBJ2-7; TRBD2 aligns across 15 bases. Germline V gene lookup returns CDR1 SEHNR and CDR2 FQNEAQ (reference sequence). The CDR3 is 19 amino acids. The trim removed 3 bases at V and 5 bases at J, leaving 14 bases unmatched. CDR3 region: CASSFRPGLAGGTPHEQYF. CDR3 in DNA: TGTGCCAGCAGCTTTCGTCCGGGACTAGCGGGGGGAACTCCCCACGAGCAGTACTTC.

V and J are TRBV11-3 and TRBJ2-1; D is perhaps TRBD1 (6 bases). The V gene lost 1 base and the J gene lost 8 bases, with 9 bases spanning the gap. This CDR3 is 13 amino acids long. Germline CDR1 and CDR2: SGHNT and YENEEA. CDR3 region: CASSLGQVDEQFF. DNA for the CDR3: TGTGCCAGCAGCTTAGGACAGGTGGATGAGCAGTTCTTC.

This chain links TRBV11-2 with TRBJ1-1; D is possibly TRBD1 (5 bases). The CDR3 runs 14 residues. V gave up 5 bases and J gave up 4 bases, with 14 bases separating them. Looked up from germline, CDR1 is SGHAT and CDR2 is FQNNGV. CDR3 coding DNA: TGTGCCAGCAGCCCCAGGGTGTTGGCCACTGAAGCTTTCTTT. Protein product: CASSPRVLATEAFF.

The chain is built from TRBV9 and TRBJ2-1; 8 nucleotides agree with TRBD1. This CDR3 has 15 residues. Germline-derived CDR1 and CDR2 are SGDLS and YYNGEE. The V gene end was trimmed by 5 bases and the J gene end by 5 bases; junction bases not matched to a gene: 9. The CDR3 DNA follows: TGTGCCAGCAGAGGACCGGGACAGGACCACAATGAGCAGTTCTTC. Translated, it gives CASRGPGQDHNEQFF.

This chain links TRBV7-8 with TRBJ2-5, with D perhaps matching TRBD2 (5 bases). Per germline, CDR1 SGHVS and CDR2 FQNEAQ. V was clipped by 4 bases and J by 1 base, with 7 bases between them. The CDR3 loop spans 13 amino acids. Written as DNA, the CDR3 is TGTGCCAGCAGCTCGGGATTCCAAGAGACCCAGTACTTC. This gives the protein CASSSGFQETQYF.